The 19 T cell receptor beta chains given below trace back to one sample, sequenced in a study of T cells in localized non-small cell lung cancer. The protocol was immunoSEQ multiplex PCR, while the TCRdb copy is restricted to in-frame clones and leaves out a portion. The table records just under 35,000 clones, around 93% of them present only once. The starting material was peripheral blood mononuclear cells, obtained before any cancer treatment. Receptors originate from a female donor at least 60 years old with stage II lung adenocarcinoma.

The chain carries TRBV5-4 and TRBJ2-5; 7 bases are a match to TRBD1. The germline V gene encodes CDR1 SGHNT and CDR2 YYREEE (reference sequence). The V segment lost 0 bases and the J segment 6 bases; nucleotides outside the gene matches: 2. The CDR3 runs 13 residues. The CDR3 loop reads CASSLDRGKTQYF. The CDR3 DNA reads TGTGCCAGCAGCTTGGACAGGGGAAAGACCCAGTACTTC.

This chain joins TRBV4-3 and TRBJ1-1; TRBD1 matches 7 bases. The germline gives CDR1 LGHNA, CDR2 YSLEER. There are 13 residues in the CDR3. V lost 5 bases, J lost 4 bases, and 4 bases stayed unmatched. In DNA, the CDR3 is TGCGCCAGCAGCAAAACAGGGGTCACTGAAGCTTTCTTT. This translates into CASSKTGVTEAFF.

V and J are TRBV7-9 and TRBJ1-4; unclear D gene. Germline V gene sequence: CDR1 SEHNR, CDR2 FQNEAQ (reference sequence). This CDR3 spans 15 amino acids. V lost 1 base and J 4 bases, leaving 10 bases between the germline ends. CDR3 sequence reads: CASSLGADNNEKLFF. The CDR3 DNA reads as TGTGCCAGCAGCTTAGGTGCAGATAATAATGAAAAACTGTTTTTT. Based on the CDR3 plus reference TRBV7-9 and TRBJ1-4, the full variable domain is DTGVSQNPRHKITKRGQNVTFRCDPISEHNRLYWYRQTLGQGPEFLTYFQNEAQLEKSRLLSDRFSAERPKGSFSTLEIQRTEQGDSAMYLCASSLGADNNEKLFFGSGTQLSVL.

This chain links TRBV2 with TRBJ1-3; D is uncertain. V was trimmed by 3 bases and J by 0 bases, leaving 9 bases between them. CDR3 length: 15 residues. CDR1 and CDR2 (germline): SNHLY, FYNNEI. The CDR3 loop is CASSEINFSGNTIYF. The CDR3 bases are TGTGCCAGCAGTGAGATCAATTTCTCTGGAAACACCATATATTTT. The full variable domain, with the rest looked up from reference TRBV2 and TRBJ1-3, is EPEVTQTPSHQVTQMGQEVILRCVPISNHLYFYWYRQILGQKVEFLVSFYNNEISEKSEIFDDQFSVERPDGSNFTLKIRSTKLEDSAMYFCASSEINFSGNTIYFGEGSWLTVV.

CDR3 protein: CASSFRTDQPQHF. DNA of the CDR3: TGTGCCAGCTCATTTCGGACAGATCAGCCCCAGCATTTT. J is TRBJ1-5 and V is TRBV18, with D perhaps matching TRBD1 (6 bases). Trimming pared 5 bases from V and 5 bases from J, leaving 10 bases between. The CDR3 consists of 13 residues. Germline V gives CDR1 KGHSH, CDR2 LQKENI. Looking up the rest from reference TRBV18 and TRBJ1-5 gives the full variable domain: NAGVMQNPRHLVRRRGQEARLRCSPMKGHSHVYWYRQLPEEGLKFMVYLQKENIIDESGMPKERFSAEFPKEGPSILRIQQVVRGDSAAYFCASSFRTDQPQHFGDGTRLSIL.

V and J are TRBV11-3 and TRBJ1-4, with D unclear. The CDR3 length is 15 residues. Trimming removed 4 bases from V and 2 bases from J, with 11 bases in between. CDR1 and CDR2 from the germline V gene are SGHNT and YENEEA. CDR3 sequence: CASSSPGSTNEKLFF. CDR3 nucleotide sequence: TGTGCCAGCAGCTCGCCGGGGTCCACTAATGAAAAACTGTTTTTT.

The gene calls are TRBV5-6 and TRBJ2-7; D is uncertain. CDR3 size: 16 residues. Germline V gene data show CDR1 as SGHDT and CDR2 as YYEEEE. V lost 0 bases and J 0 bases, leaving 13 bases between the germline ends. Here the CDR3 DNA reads TGTGCCAGCAGCTTGGCTATAGATCTGAGCTCCTACGAGCAGTACTTC. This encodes CASSLAIDLSSYEQYF.

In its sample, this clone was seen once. The CDR3 loop is CASKGTDGYTF. The CDR3 nucleotides are TGTGCCAGCAAGGGAACGGATGGCTACACCTTC. The V call is TRBV7-8, the J call TRBJ1-2; D is unclear. CDR3 size: 11 residues. Per germline, CDR1 SGHVS and CDR2 FQNEAQ. V lost 7 bases, J lost 6 bases, and 9 bases lay in between.

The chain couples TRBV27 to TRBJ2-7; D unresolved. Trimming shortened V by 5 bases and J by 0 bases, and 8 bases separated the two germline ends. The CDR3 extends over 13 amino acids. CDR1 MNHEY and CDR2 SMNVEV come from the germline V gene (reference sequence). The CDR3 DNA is TGTGCCAGCAGTGTACTAAGCTCCTACGAGCAGTACTTC. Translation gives CASSVLSSYEQYF.

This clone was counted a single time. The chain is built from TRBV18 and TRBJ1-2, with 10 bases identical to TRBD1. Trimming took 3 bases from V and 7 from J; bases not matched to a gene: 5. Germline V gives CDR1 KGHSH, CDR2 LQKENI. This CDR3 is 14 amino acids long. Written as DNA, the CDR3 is TGTGCCAGCTCACCGCGGGACAGGGGCCGTGGCTACACCTTC. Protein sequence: CASSPRDRGRGYTF.

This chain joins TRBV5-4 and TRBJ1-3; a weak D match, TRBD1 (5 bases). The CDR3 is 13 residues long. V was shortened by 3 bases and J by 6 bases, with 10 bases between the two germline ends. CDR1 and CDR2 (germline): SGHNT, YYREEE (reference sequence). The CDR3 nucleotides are TGTGCCAGCAGCTATCAGGGCATAAACACCATATATTTT. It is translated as CASSYQGINTIYF. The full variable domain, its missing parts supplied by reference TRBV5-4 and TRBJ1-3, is ETGVTQSPTHLIKTRGQQVTLRCSSQSGHNTVSWYQQALGQGPQFIFQYYREEENGRGNFPPRFSGLQFPNYSSELNVNALELDDSALYLCASSYQGINTIYFGEGSWLTVV.

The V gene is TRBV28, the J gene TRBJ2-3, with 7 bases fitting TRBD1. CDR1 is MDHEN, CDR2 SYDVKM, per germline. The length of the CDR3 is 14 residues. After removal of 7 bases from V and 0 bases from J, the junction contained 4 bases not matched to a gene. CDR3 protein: CASMTGLSTDTQYF. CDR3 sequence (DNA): TGTGCCAGCATGACAGGGCTGAGCACAGATACGCAGTATTTT.

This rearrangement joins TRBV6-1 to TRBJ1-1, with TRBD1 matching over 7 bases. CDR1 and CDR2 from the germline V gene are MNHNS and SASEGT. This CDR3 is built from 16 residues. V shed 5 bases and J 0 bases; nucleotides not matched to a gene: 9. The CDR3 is CASSKEGAGVNTEAFF. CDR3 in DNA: TGTGCCAGCAGTAAAGAGGGGGCCGGGGTGAACACTGAAGCTTTCTTT.

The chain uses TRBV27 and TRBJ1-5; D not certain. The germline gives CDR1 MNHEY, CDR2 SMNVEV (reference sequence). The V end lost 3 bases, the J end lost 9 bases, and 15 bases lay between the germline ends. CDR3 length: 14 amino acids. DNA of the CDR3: TGTGCCAGCAGTTTTGTGGAAGGAAGTAGGCCCCAGCATTTT. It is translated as CASSFVEGSRPQHF.

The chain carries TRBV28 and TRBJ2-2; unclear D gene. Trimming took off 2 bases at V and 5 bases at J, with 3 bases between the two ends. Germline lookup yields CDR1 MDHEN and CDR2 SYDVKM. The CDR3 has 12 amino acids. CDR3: CASSLETGELFF. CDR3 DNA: TGTGCCAGCAGTTTAGAGACCGGGGAGCTGTTTTTT.

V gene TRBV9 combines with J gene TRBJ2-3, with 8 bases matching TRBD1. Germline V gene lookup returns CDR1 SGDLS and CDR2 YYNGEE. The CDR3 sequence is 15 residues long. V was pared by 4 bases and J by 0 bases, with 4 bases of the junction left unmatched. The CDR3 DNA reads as TGTGCCAGCAGCCCCCAGGGGGCAAGCACAGATACGCAGTATTTT. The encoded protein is CASSPQGASTDTQYF. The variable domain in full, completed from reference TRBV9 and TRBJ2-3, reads DSGVTQTPKHLITATGQRVTLRCSPRSGDLSVYWYQQSLDQGLQFLIQYYNGEERAKGNILERFSAQQFPDLHSELNLSSLELGDSALYFCASSPQGASTDTQYFGPGTRLTVL.

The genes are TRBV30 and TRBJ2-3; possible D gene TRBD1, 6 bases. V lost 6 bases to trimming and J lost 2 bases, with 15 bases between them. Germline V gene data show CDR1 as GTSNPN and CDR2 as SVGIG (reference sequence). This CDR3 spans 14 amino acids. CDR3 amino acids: CACPQGGHTDTQYF. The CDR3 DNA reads TGTGCCTGCCCTCAAGGGGGACACACAGATACGCAGTATTTT.

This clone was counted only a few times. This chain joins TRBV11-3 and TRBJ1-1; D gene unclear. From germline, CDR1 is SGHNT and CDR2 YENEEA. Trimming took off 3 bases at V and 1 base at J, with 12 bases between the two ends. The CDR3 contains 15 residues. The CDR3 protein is CASSFGGLTNTEAFF. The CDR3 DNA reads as TGTGCCAGCAGCTTCGGAGGGCTAACGAACACTGAAGCTTTCTTT.

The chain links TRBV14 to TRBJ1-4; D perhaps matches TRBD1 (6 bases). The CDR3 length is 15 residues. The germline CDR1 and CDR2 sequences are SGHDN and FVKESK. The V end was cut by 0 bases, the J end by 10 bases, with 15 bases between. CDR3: CASSQEGQGRGKLFF. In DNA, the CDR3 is TGTGCCAGCAGCCAAGAAGGGCAGGGGAGAGGAAAACTGTTTTTT.